The 14 T cell receptor beta chains below come from one sample, sequenced in a study of T cell repertoires in cytomegalovirus infection. A single record per CDR3 protein comes from TCRdb applying MiXCR to the reads. This sample has some 250,000 distinct CDR3 sequences, with 9.1% found just once. The sample taken for sequencing was PBMCs. These receptor sequences come from a human donor in good health (CMV status not recorded). Some clones in this sample may be carry-over from other donors' samples.

Only a few counts were recorded for this clonotype. The chain employs TRBV28 and TRBJ1-1; 9 nucleotides align to TRBD1. The CDR3 is made up of 15 amino acids. Germline values: CDR1 MDHEN, CDR2 SYDVKM. The V gene end was trimmed by 6 bases and the J gene end by 11 bases; junction bases not matched to a gene: 16. CDR3 residues: CASRGDRVSTFEAFF. Written as DNA, the CDR3 is TGTGCCAGCAGGGGGGACAGGGTTTCAACTTTTGAGGCTTTCTTT.

This clonotype has only a few counts. The chain couples TRBV12-3 or TRBV12-4 to TRBJ1-1; D remains ambiguous. Deletions cut 3 bases from V and 4 bases from J, with 3 bases between. The CDR3 runs to 11 residues. CDR3 sequence (DNA): TGTGCCAGCAGTTTTCCCACTGAAGCTTTCTTT. It encodes CASSFPTEAFF.

This clonotype showed up many times. The V and J genes are TRBV6-1 and TRBJ1-4; 9 bases are a match to TRBD1. Germline V CDR1 and CDR2: MNHNS, SASEGT. The junction had 9 bases not matched to a gene; V was cut back by 5 bases and J by 11 bases. This CDR3 contains 14 residues. In DNA form, the CDR3 reads TGTGCCAGCAGTCAACAGGGGGCTAAGCGGAAACTGTTTTTT. This translates into CASSQQGAKRKLFF.

In its sample, this clonotype was seen many times. The chain uses TRBV7-2 and TRBJ2-1; D unclear. The CDR3 covers 15 residues. Germline CDR1 is SGHTA and CDR2 is FQGNSA. The V end lost 5 bases, the J end lost 2 bases, and 13 bases lay between the germline ends. CDR3 amino acids: CASSPPVPTYNEQFF. In DNA, the CDR3 is TGTGCCAGCAGCCCGCCAGTCCCTACCTACAATGAGCAGTTCTTC.

This clonotype was found many times. The chain employs TRBV7-2 and TRBJ2-7; perhaps D is TRBD1 or TRBD2 (6 bases each). This CDR3 contains 15 residues. V was shortened by 1 base and J by 4 bases, with 14 bases between the two germline ends. The V gene's germline CDR1 is SGHTA and CDR2 FQGNSA. In DNA, the CDR3 is TGTGCCAGCAGCTTAGGGGGGGCATCTGGGTACGAGCAGTACTTC. Protein sequence: CASSLGGASGYEQYF.

This clonotype came up many times. The chain carries TRBV7-2 and TRBJ2-7; D not resolved. The CDR3 runs to 13 residues. Trimming removed 5 bases at V and 6 bases at J, with 14 bases between. The germline gives CDR1 SGHTA, CDR2 FQGNSA. The CDR3 loop reads CASSPYLLAEQYF. DNA for the CDR3: TGTGCCAGCAGCCCTTATCTTTTAGCCGAGCAGTACTTC.

This chain joins TRBV7-2 and TRBJ1-1; D is ambiguous. This CDR3 spans 15 amino acids. Trimming took off 1 base at V and 1 base at J, with 10 bases between the two ends. The germline V gene has CDR1 SGHTA and CDR2 FQGNSA. The CDR3 region is CASSLEVGENTEAFF. The CDR3 DNA sequence: TGTGCCAGCAGCTTAGAGGTGGGAGAGAACACTGAAGCTTTCTTT. Looking up the rest from reference TRBV7-2 and TRBJ1-1 gives the full variable domain: GAGVSQSPSNKVTEKGKDVELRCDPISGHTALYWYRQSLGQGLEFLIYFQGNSAPDKSGLPSDRFSAERTGGSVSTLTIQRTQQEDSAVYLCASSLEVGENTEAFFGQGTRLTVV.

This clonotype occurred many times. This chain joins TRBV7-2 and TRBJ1-1, with D maybe TRBD1 (6 bases). The CDR3 is made up of 17 amino acids. The V gene lost 2 bases and the J gene lost 2 bases, with 18 bases spanning the gap. Germline-derived CDR1 and CDR2 are SGHTA and FQGNSA. For the CDR3, the DNA is TGTGCCAGCAGCTTATGGGACATATCAGCCAGTAACACTGAAGCTTTCTTT. This gives the protein CASSLWDISASNTEAFF.

This clonotype was recorded at least ten times. The V and J genes are TRBV7-2 and TRBJ2-5; 12 bases map to TRBD2. V lost 1 base to trimming and J lost 1 base; unmatched junction nucleotides: 4. Germline V gene data show CDR1 as SGHTA and CDR2 as FQGNSA. This CDR3 has 17 amino acids. CDR3 in DNA: TGTGCCAGCAGCTTAGGGCTAGCGGGAGGGCTCCAAGAGACCCAGTACTTC. Translated: CASSLGLAGGLQETQYF.

This clonotype was seen ten or more times. The chain is built from TRBV7-3 and TRBJ2-5, with 9 bases identical to TRBD1. The CDR3 consists of 16 residues. Germline V CDR1 and CDR2: SGHTA, FQGTGA. V lost 0 bases to trimming and J lost 5 bases; unmatched junction nucleotides: 7. CDR3 sequence reads: CASSLTGTGIPETQYF. The CDR3 DNA reads as TGTGCCAGCAGCTTAACCGGGACAGGGATCCCTGAGACCCAGTACTTC.

This chain links TRBV20-1 with TRBJ2-7; unclear D gene. V was pared by 6 bases and J by 0 bases, with 9 bases between. The CDR3 runs to 12 residues. Germline V gene sequence: CDR1 DFQATT, CDR2 SNEGSKA (reference sequence). The CDR3 sequence: CSAEESSYEQYF. In nucleotides, the CDR3 is TGCAGTGCCGAAGAAAGCTCCTACGAGCAGTACTTC.

The table lists this clonotype with many counts. The rearrangement joins TRBV27 to TRBJ1-2; TRBD1 is a possible D gene (5 bases). Germline V gives CDR1 MNHEY, CDR2 SMNVEV (reference sequence). The CDR3 runs to 16 residues. Deletions cut 7 bases from V and 2 bases from J, with 20 bases between. This CDR3 reads CASNLPPPRTNYGYTF. Written as DNA, the CDR3 is TGTGCCAGCAACCTCCCCCCACCGAGGACAAACTATGGCTACACCTTC.

This clonotype was counted at least ten times. CDR3 residues: CASSSTQETQYF. CDR3 in DNA: TGTGCCAGCAGTTCCACCCAAGAGACCCAGTACTTC. The chain uses TRBV28 and TRBJ2-5; D is undetermined. V was cut by 4 bases and J by 1 base, with 4 bases left in between. Germline V gene data show CDR1 as MDHEN and CDR2 as SYDVKM. The CDR3 sequence is 12 residues long.

At least ten counts were recorded for this clonotype. The chain combines TRBV7-2 with TRBJ1-2; D perhaps matches TRBD1 (6 bases). CDR1 is SGHTA, CDR2 FQGNSA, per germline. The CDR3 is 13 residues long. V gave up 2 bases and J gave up 8 bases, with 12 bases separating them. DNA for the CDR3: TGTGCCAGCAGCTTAATACAGGGAAAAGGCTACACCTTC. It translates to CASSLIQGKGYTF.